Listed below are T cell receptor beta chains from one sample, sequenced in a study of blood T cell repertoires in COVID-19. Clones were read by immunoSEQ multiplex PCR, and TCRdb kept only the in-frame ones, dropping some. The sample has tens of thousands of clones, about 82% seen once. Sequencing used peripheral blood. Source of these receptors: a man in his 70s with acute or convalescent COVID-19. The CDR3 runs from the conserved cysteine through the conserved F or W. Fields, in order: CDR3 length, D gene, J gene, V gene, clone size, CDR3 DNA, CDR3 protein. The D gene is left open where the match is weak. Only part of the rows carry a size: once, few, many, or a class if the clone is expanded.

len: 18
d_gene: TRBD1
j_gene: TRBJ2-1
v_gene: TRBV5-1
abundance: NA
CDR3nt: TGCGCCAGCAGCTCCCGCCCGACAGGGGACGACTCCTACAATGAGCAGTTCTTC
CDR3aa: CASSSRPTGDDSYNEQFF

len: 13
d_gene: NA
j_gene: TRBJ2-1
v_gene: TRBV12-3/TRBV12-4
abundance: NA
CDR3nt: TGTGCCAGCAGTTTAAGTTGGCGGAGCGAGCAGTTCTTC
CDR3aa: CASSLSWRSEQFF

len: 17
d_gene: NA
j_gene: TRBJ2-5
v_gene: TRBV7-3
abundance: NA
CDR3nt: TGTGCCAGCAGCCGGGAAGGTCTGAAGGGAAATCCAGAGACCCAGTACTTC
CDR3aa: CASSREGLKGNPETQYF

len: 13
d_gene: NA
j_gene: TRBJ1-1
v_gene: TRBV29-1
abundance: NA
CDR3nt: TGCAGCGGGCAAGGACAGATGAACACTGAAGCTTTCTTT
CDR3aa: CSGQGQMNTEAFF

len: 13
d_gene: NA
j_gene: TRBJ1-1
v_gene: TRBV5-1
abundance: NA
CDR3nt: TGCGCCAGCAGCTTATCAGGGCGAACTGAAGCTTTCTTT
CDR3aa: CASSLSGRTEAFF

len: 15
d_gene: NA
j_gene: TRBJ1-1
v_gene: TRBV18
abundance: once
CDR3nt: TGTGCCAGCTCACCAGGAGGCATGATTAACACTGAAGCTTTCTTT
CDR3aa: CASSPGGMINTEAFF

len: 14
d_gene: TRBD1
j_gene: TRBJ2-7
v_gene: TRBV12-5
abundance: NA
CDR3nt: TGTGCTAGTGGTTTGCAGGGGGCCCAATACGAGCAGTACTTC
CDR3aa: CASGLQGAQYEQYF

len: 15
d_gene: NA
j_gene: TRBJ2-5
v_gene: TRBV19
abundance: NA
CDR3nt: TGTGCCAGTTCTCCCGAAGGACTACGAGGAGGGACCCAGTACTTC
CDR3aa: CASSPEGLRGGTQYF

len: 14
d_gene: TRBD2
j_gene: TRBJ2-4
v_gene: TRBV4-2
abundance: NA
CDR3nt: TGTGCCAGCAGCCGGGCGGGGGGTGTGAACATTCAGTACTTC
CDR3aa: CASSRAGGVNIQYF

len: 13
d_gene: TRBD1
j_gene: TRBJ2-7
v_gene: TRBV19
abundance: NA
CDR3nt: TGTGCCAGTAGTGTAAACCTCGGGACAGGGAACCTATTC
CDR3aa: CASSVNLGTGNLF

len: 16
d_gene: TRBD1
j_gene: TRBJ2-2
v_gene: TRBV7-3
abundance: NA
CDR3nt: TGTGCCAGCAGCTTATTAGGGGGCTCGAACACCGGGGAGCTGTTTTTT
CDR3aa: CASSLLGGSNTGELFF

len: 15
d_gene: NA
j_gene: TRBJ2-1
v_gene: TRBV5-1
abundance: NA
CDR3nt: TGCGCCAGCAGCTATTCGACGGGTAAATACAATGAGCAGTTCTTC
CDR3aa: CASSYSTGKYNEQFF

len: 16
d_gene: TRBD1
j_gene: TRBJ2-7
v_gene: TRBV20-1
abundance: NA
CDR3nt: TGCAGTGCTAGTGGGGGACAGGGGCGCCCATCCTACGAGCAGTACTTC
CDR3aa: CSASGGQGRPSYEQYF

len: 15
d_gene: TRBD1
j_gene: TRBJ1-5
v_gene: TRBV28
abundance: NA
CDR3nt: TGTGCCAGCGGACGAGTGACAGGGGATGATCAGCCCCAGCATTTT
CDR3aa: CASGRVTGDDQPQHF

len: 14
d_gene: NA
j_gene: TRBJ2-1
v_gene: TRBV7-3
abundance: NA
CDR3nt: TGTGCCAGCAGCTTAATGGCCCGGGGCAATGAGCAGTTCTTC
CDR3aa: CASSLMARGNEQFF

len: 17
d_gene: TRBD2
j_gene: TRBJ2-7
v_gene: TRBV5-1
abundance: NA
CDR3nt: TGCGCCAGCAGCTTGGGGGGACTAGCGGGAAACTCCTACGAGCAGTACTTC
CDR3aa: CASSLGGLAGNSYEQYF

len: 15
d_gene: NA
j_gene: TRBJ2-2
v_gene: TRBV5-1
abundance: NA
CDR3nt: TGCGCCAGCAGCCGCAGTGTGGGGGGTTCCGGGGAGCTGTTTTTT
CDR3aa: CASSRSVGGSGELFF

len: 13
d_gene: NA
j_gene: TRBJ1-1
v_gene: TRBV2
abundance: NA
CDR3nt: TGTGCCAGCAGTCGGAACAGGGAGACTGAAGCTTTCTTT
CDR3aa: CASSRNRETEAFF

len: 12
d_gene: TRBD1
j_gene: TRBJ2-7
v_gene: TRBV5-1
abundance: few
CDR3nt: TGCGCCAGCAGCACGACAGGGTGGGAGCAGTACTTC
CDR3aa: CASSTTGWEQYF

len: 14
d_gene: NA
j_gene: TRBJ2-3
v_gene: TRBV5-1
abundance: NA
CDR3nt: TGCGCCAGCGGGGCGGTGGTGAGCACAGATACGCAGTATTTT
CDR3aa: CASGAVVSTDTQYF

len: 16
d_gene: NA
j_gene: TRBJ1-3
v_gene: TRBV2
abundance: NA
CDR3nt: TGTGCCAGCAGTGATCAACAGCTCTTCTCTGGAAACACCATATATTTT
CDR3aa: CASSDQQLFSGNTIYF

len: 14
d_gene: TRBD2
j_gene: TRBJ2-1
v_gene: TRBV10-2
abundance: NA
CDR3nt: TGCGCCAGCAGTGTTCTAGCGGGGGGCAATGAGCAGTTCTTC
CDR3aa: CASSVLAGGNEQFF

len: 16
d_gene: TRBD2
j_gene: TRBJ2-5
v_gene: TRBV6-2/TRBV6-3
abundance: NA
CDR3nt: TGTGCCAGCAGTTCCGGACTAGCGGGGGGCCAAGAGACCCAGTACTTC
CDR3aa: CASSSGLAGGQETQYF

len: 16
d_gene: NA
j_gene: TRBJ1-2
v_gene: TRBV28
abundance: NA
CDR3nt: TGTGCCAGCAGCGTAGAGCCGGACAGACAGAACTATGGCTACACCTTC
CDR3aa: CASSVEPDRQNYGYTF

len: 13
d_gene: TRBD1
j_gene: TRBJ1-2
v_gene: TRBV11-2
abundance: few
CDR3nt: TGTGCCAGCAGCCTCGACAGGGAACATGGCTACACCTTC
CDR3aa: CASSLDREHGYTF

len: 13
d_gene: NA
j_gene: TRBJ1-1
v_gene: TRBV3-1/TRBV3-2
abundance: NA
CDR3nt: TGTGCCAGCAGCCTTGGGAGGAGTACTGAAGCTTTCTTT
CDR3aa: CASSLGRSTEAFF

len: 16
d_gene: NA
j_gene: TRBJ2-5
v_gene: TRBV18
abundance: NA
CDR3nt: TGTGCCAGCTCACCCTTCCGGCAGGGGGGCCAAGAGACCCAGTACTTC
CDR3aa: CASSPFRQGGQETQYF

len: 11
d_gene: NA
j_gene: TRBJ2-7
v_gene: TRBV10-2
abundance: NA
CDR3nt: TGCGCCAGCAGTAACCCGGTCGAGCAGTACTTC
CDR3aa: CASSNPVEQYF

len: 11
d_gene: NA
j_gene: TRBJ1-1
v_gene: TRBV20-1
abundance: NA
CDR3nt: TGCAGTGCTACCGACAGGTTAAAAGCTTTCTTT
CDR3aa: CSATDRLKAFF

len: 17
d_gene: NA
j_gene: TRBJ2-1
v_gene: TRBV5-1
abundance: NA
CDR3nt: TGCGCCAGCAGCTTCGACGTGGGGGGAGGAAGAACCAATGAGCAGTTCTTC
CDR3aa: CASSFDVGGGRTNEQFF

len: 15
d_gene: TRBD1
j_gene: TRBJ1-5
v_gene: TRBV6-5
abundance: NA
CDR3nt: TGTGCCAGCAGTTACCCAGGGGGAGGCAATCAGCCCCAGCATTTT
CDR3aa: CASSYPGGGNQPQHF

len: 12
d_gene: NA
j_gene: TRBJ1-1
v_gene: TRBV28
abundance: NA
CDR3nt: TGTGCCAGCAGTTCCGAGTACACTGAAGCTTTCTTT
CDR3aa: CASSSEYTEAFF

len: 13
d_gene: NA
j_gene: TRBJ2-5
v_gene: TRBV5-5
abundance: once
CDR3nt: TGTGCCAGCAGCTTTGGAGGGACAGAGACCCAGTACTTC
CDR3aa: CASSFGGTETQYF

len: 15
d_gene: TRBD1
j_gene: TRBJ1-4
v_gene: TRBV6-5
abundance: once
CDR3nt: TGTGCCAGCGGAGGAACAGGGGGCGTAGAAGAAAAACTGTTTTTT
CDR3aa: CASGGTGGVEEKLFF

len: 12
d_gene: TRBD1
j_gene: TRBJ2-7
v_gene: TRBV5-1
abundance: NA
CDR3nt: TGCGCCAGCAGCTTGGGGACAGGGGAGAAGTACTTC
CDR3aa: CASSLGTGEKYF

len: 15
d_gene: TRBD2
j_gene: TRBJ2-7
v_gene: TRBV19
abundance: NA
CDR3nt: TGTGCCAGCAAAAGGGGTAGCGGGGGGTTCTACGAGCAGTACTTC
CDR3aa: CASKRGSGGFYEQYF

len: 14
d_gene: TRBD2
j_gene: TRBJ2-1
v_gene: TRBV5-4
abundance: NA
CDR3nt: TGTGCCAGCAGCTCCGGGACTAGGGTAGATGAGCAGTTCTTC
CDR3aa: CASSSGTRVDEQFF

len: 17
d_gene: NA
j_gene: TRBJ1-1
v_gene: TRBV7-9
abundance: few
CDR3nt: TGTGCCAGCAGCACTCAAATAACCCTCTCGAAGAACACTGAAGCTTTCTTT
CDR3aa: CASSTQITLSKNTEAFF

len: 18
d_gene: TRBD2
j_gene: TRBJ2-3
v_gene: TRBV29-1
abundance: NA
CDR3nt: TGCAGCGTTGAAGAAGGGAGACTAGCGGGACGAAACACAGATACGCAGTATTTT
CDR3aa: CSVEEGRLAGRNTDTQYF

len: 14
d_gene: NA
j_gene: TRBJ1-2
v_gene: TRBV5-1
abundance: NA
CDR3nt: TGCGCCAGCAGCTTGGAGCGACCGTGGGATGGCTACACCTTC
CDR3aa: CASSLERPWDGYTF

len: 13
d_gene: NA
j_gene: TRBJ2-5
v_gene: TRBV29-1
abundance: NA
CDR3nt: TGCAGCGTTGTTGGGGGGACCCTCGGGACCCAGTACTTC
CDR3aa: CSVVGGTLGTQYF

len: 15
d_gene: TRBD2
j_gene: TRBJ2-3
v_gene: TRBV3-1/TRBV3-2
abundance: NA
CDR3nt: TGTGCCAGCAGCCAGACTAGCGGAAGCACAGATACGCAGTATTTT
CDR3aa: CASSQTSGSTDTQYF

len: 18
d_gene: TRBD1
j_gene: TRBJ1-5
v_gene: TRBV6-1
abundance: NA
CDR3nt: TGTGCCAGCAGTGAAAAACAAGGACAGGGCTATAGCAATCAGCCCCAGCATTTT
CDR3aa: CASSEKQGQGYSNQPQHF

len: 15
d_gene: TRBD2
j_gene: TRBJ2-7
v_gene: TRBV2
abundance: NA
CDR3nt: TGTGCCAGCAGTGAAACTAGCGGGGGACACTACGAGCAGTACTTC
CDR3aa: CASSETSGGHYEQYF

len: 11
d_gene: NA
j_gene: TRBJ1-1
v_gene: TRBV6-5
abundance: few
CDR3nt: TGTGCCAGCATCCAAAACACTGAAGCTTTCTTT
CDR3aa: CASIQNTEAFF

len: 13
d_gene: NA
j_gene: TRBJ1-1
v_gene: TRBV27
abundance: NA
CDR3nt: TGTGCCAGCAGTCCAGGGTCGAACACTGAAGCTTTCTTT
CDR3aa: CASSPGSNTEAFF

len: 13
d_gene: NA
j_gene: TRBJ2-2
v_gene: TRBV11-2
abundance: NA
CDR3nt: TGTGCCACCGGGGTTGGGAGCGCCGGGGAGCTGTTTTTT
CDR3aa: CATGVGSAGELFF

len: 16
d_gene: TRBD1
j_gene: TRBJ2-3
v_gene: TRBV10-1
abundance: NA
CDR3nt: TGCGCCAGCAGTGACCCCCAGGGGGCCGGCACAGATACGCAGTATTTT
CDR3aa: CASSDPQGAGTDTQYF

len: 13
d_gene: TRBD1
j_gene: TRBJ1-5
v_gene: TRBV6-5
abundance: NA
CDR3nt: TGTGCCAGCAGTACAGGGGGCGGCCAGCCCCAGCATTTT
CDR3aa: CASSTGGGQPQHF

len: 15
d_gene: NA
j_gene: TRBJ1-2
v_gene: TRBV2
abundance: NA
CDR3nt: TGTGCCAGCAGTGAATTGAGGGCCACCTTCTATGGCTACACCTTC
CDR3aa: CASSELRATFYGYTF

len: 15
d_gene: NA
j_gene: TRBJ1-2
v_gene: TRBV19
abundance: NA
CDR3nt: TGTGCCAGTAGTATAGATCAGACTACTAACTATGGCTACACCTTC
CDR3aa: CASSIDQTTNYGYTF

len: 15
d_gene: TRBD1
j_gene: TRBJ1-2
v_gene: TRBV5-1
abundance: NA
CDR3nt: TGCGCCAGCAGCTCCCTCCCCGGGACAGGGAGTGGCTACACCTTC
CDR3aa: CASSSLPGTGSGYTF

len: 14
d_gene: TRBD2
j_gene: TRBJ2-2
v_gene: TRBV7-3
abundance: once
CDR3nt: TGTGCCAGCAGCCCTCCAGCGGGGCCCGGGGAGCTGTTTTTT
CDR3aa: CASSPPAGPGELFF